Listed here is a single T cell receptor beta chain. It lacks a known antigen. No base-level quality is on record; no much larger clone is a single base apart. Deletion took 0 bases off V and 2 bases off J, with a span of 9 bases between the germline ends. Based on the germline V gene, the CDR1 and CDR2 sequences are SGHRS and YFSETQ. From the cysteine through the phenylalanine, the CDR3 covers 14 amino acids. The kept DNA is CDR3 alone, 42 bases in frame from the first base. The data derive from a study of cytomegalovirus exposure and HLA in healthy donors (dated 2017 in TCRdb). In the study overall: An earlier analysis of several hundred of the donors reported approximately 260 Gb of sequence data and approximately 120 million unique TCR beta sequences obtained from about 179 million T cells. To predict cytomegalovirus infection status, the study brought together high-throughput TCR immunosequencing, statistical association of individual TCRs with disease status, and machine learning. In the later analysis, no new phenotypic data were used to find candidate immune exposures; instead, reliance was placed on TCR beta sequences and their occurrence across donors. The genetic ancestry cluster associated with self-reported Caucasian donors included around four fifths of the roughly 400 genotyped donors. Donor age, sex, ethnicity and CMV serostatus were compiled alongside the repertoire data. An early release that covered fewer than 800 HLA-typed donors contained approximately 300 gigabases of sequencing data and 80 million or so unique TCR sequences. An earlier analysis of some 500 of the donors used high-throughput TCR beta sequencing to judge whether each TCR beta V gene segment behaved as functional or pseudogenic. The study profiled the T cell repertoires of hundreds of subjects by immunosequencing and related them to cytomegalovirus serostatus. About 5 DR-DQ haplotypes were handled as single units for association and clustering, since linkage in the cohort was strong. A later genetic analysis used genome-wide SNP genotypes for about 60% of the 666 donors, treating that subset as a discovery cohort. A later analysis re-examined previously published TCR beta repertoires from more than 600 donors and added high-resolution HLA genotyping to investigate patterns of TCR occurrence. On average, about 240,000 unique TCR beta nucleotide sequences were sequenced per donor among a few hundred genotyped donors of the cohort, with roughly 18% of those sequences being non-productive. In addition to the first cohort of hundreds of subjects, a separate validation cohort of 130 or so different subjects was used. The study aimed to test whether signatures of past pathogen exposure could be identified by cataloging public T cell receptors. Class I and class II HLA loci were covered by the typing at four-digit resolution. The number of typed donors differed by locus: about 620-640 for A, B, C, DRB1 and DQB1; some 500 for DQA1; some 590 for DPA1; and some 430 for DPB1. Every discovery cohort repertoire had been produced on one sequencing platform. Overall study outcomes, separate from this receptor: Around 16 rarely observed V segments, including chromosome 9 orphons, were excluded from the earlier analysis of about 610 of the donors because counts were too low. In the study, some 180 TCR beta chains were listed as associated with cytomegalovirus. A cluster of highly shared sequence variants was judged likely to represent a technical artifact of the sequencing pipeline. In a later analysis, HLA-associated TCR beta chains showed more clonal expansion and lower generation probabilities than non-associated chains that were equally common. The 87-base-pair reads could not distinguish some IMGT-functional V segments, including TRBV6-2 and TRBV6-3, so those segments were excluded. The cohort was sequenced for TCR beta chains only, and without alpha or paired-chain data the features that could be detected were limited. Because HLA typing was unavailable for some donors at each locus, only the typed subset was used in association tests. Cytomegalovirus status was reported to be diagnosed by the classifier with high specificity and sensitivity in both the original and validation cohorts. In a later analysis, the rate of TCR association differed among HLA loci, with DRB1 alleles having the most associated TCRs and HLA-C alleles having the fewest. A further reported finding was that TCR beta sequences accurately predicted the HLA-A and HLA-B alleles for most subjects in the first cohort. At a false discovery rate of 0.05, a later analysis linked 16,000 or so TCR beta sequences to specific HLA alleles. While some public TCRs were present in many individuals, most TCR sequences turned up only very rarely across donors. V-gene and J-gene trimming of TCR beta chains was associated with a missense DCLRE1C variant in a later genetic analysis, and the association was replicated in an independent cohort. When HLA alleles, especially DR and DQ, strongly co-occurred, attributing TCR associations to individual alleles was difficult. According to a later analysis, parvovirus B19, influenza, CMV and Epstein-Barr virus appeared linked to several top co-occurrence clusters. Most CMV-associated TCR beta chains appeared to be HLA-restricted in a later analysis, and the HLA associations seemed to be driven largely by CMV exposure. A few of the identified cytomegalovirus-associated TCR beta chains were confirmed in vitro to be specific for cytomegalovirus antigens. Linkage disequilibrium might explain the correlated functional status among segregating V segments, but an unknown experimental factor could not be excluded. Sequencing depth was assumed to be roughly uniform across donors in the presence/absence analyses, though that assumption may not hold. An earlier analysis of approximately 530 of the donors showed that most TCR beta V segments appeared in productive rearrangements either about 90% or about 30% of the time, which broadly matched IMGT annotations. In a later genetic analysis, fewer N-insertions in productive TCRs were reported among donors in an Asian-associated ancestry cluster than the roughly 670-donor mean. CMV serostatus was the only immune exposure information available for the cohort. According to the authors, the approach could potentially be generalized to other disease states and immunological phenotypes.

In total, roughly 670 healthy bone marrow donors made up the cohort. All cohort members were sampled while nominally healthy, although unrecorded immune exposures were likely present. The donor tested CMV seropositive, placing the donor among the 250 to 350 seropositive members of the cohort. A peripheral blood sample was provided by each donor, and peripheral blood mononuclear cells were used for TCR beta sequencing. Genomic DNA extraction from the blood cell samples was performed with the Qiagen DNeasy Blood Extraction Kit. The library came from the immunoSEQ multiplex PCR assay. The multiplex PCR relied on a mix of 60 forward primers for TCR Vbeta segments and 13 reverse primers for TCR Jbeta segments. The CDR3 region of rearranged TCR beta genes was amplified from genomic DNA with a multiplex PCR assay. The amplified TCR beta libraries were sequenced on the Illumina HiSeq System as 87-base-pair reads. Per the original workflow: A later analysis counted some 74 million unique TCR beta chains across the 640 or so repertoires, and some 12 million of these chains were shared by at least two donors. A nearest-neighbor algorithm error-corrected the raw reads and collapsed the reads into unique sequences, merging closely related sequences to remove PCR and sequencing errors. Alignment of CDR3 sequences to IMGT reference sequences was used to assign V, D and J gene segments. For a sequence to be retained, at least a six-nucleotide match to both a V gene segment and a J gene segment was required. A rearrangement was called productive if the CDR3 had no stop codons and remained in frame with V and J, and every other rearrangement was called non-productive. CDR3 was defined according to IMGT convention as the region running from the second conserved V-encoded cysteine to the conserved J-encoded phenylalanine. Sequences without an unambiguous match to a single V gene segment were excluded from the earlier analysis of approximately 600 of the donors. In an earlier analysis of roughly 600 of the donors, a V segment was called functional when productive rearrangements were above 56.7%, and segregating when the standard deviation between donors exceeded 5%. A statistical classification framework was built for diagnosing cytomegalovirus status from the catalog of TCR beta chain sequences. V and J gene assignment, in a later analysis, came from comparing TCR nucleotide sequences with IMGT/GENE-DB human TR gene sequences. The TCRdist pipeline was used in a later analysis to assign CDR3 sequences and most-parsimonious VDJ recombination scenarios. In a later analysis, each TCR beta chain was defined by its CDR3 amino acid sequence together with its V-gene family, and reads lacking a unique V-gene family were excluded. To address suspected cross-contamination and a sequencing artifact, a later analysis removed under 600 highly shared, low-generation-probability nucleotide sequences. For each public chain, a later analysis derived a clonal expansion index from normalized ranks of inferred template counts within each repertoire. A later analysis computed generation probabilities with a VDJ recombination model fitted to out-of-frame rearrangements, and checked the results against IGoR. Hypergeometric tests were used in a later analysis to score TCR-TCR, TCR-HLA and TCR-CMV co-occurrence, with a repertoire-size bias correction applied to the TCR pairs. To estimate false discovery rates, a later analysis permuted the HLA or CMV assignments 20 times. In a later analysis, co-occurring TCRs were grouped using DBSCAN, and TCRdist sequence similarity was added for clustering within HLA-allele-positive subsets. Co-occurrence clustering excluded repertoires with fewer than 30,000 or more than 120,000 public chains, plus five with anomalous nucleotide sharing. Not all clones reach the TCRdb copy of this immuneACCESS table, which keeps in-frame sequences only. Checked studies attribute under half of the gap to unresolved V genes and leave the rest unexplained. V, J and clone size derive from that table, while D and trimming were established from the DNA sequence. Recorded for this sample are more than 150,000 clones; 75% to 85% of them occurred a single time. Approximately 1.2% of the sample belongs to the ten largest clones.

The sequence joins TRBV5-1 to TRBJ2-7; the D region possibly corresponds to TRBD1 (5 bases align). Sequencing was done on a sample of PBMCs. This TCR was sampled from a girl aged 2 to 9 in good health and CMV-seropositive. The CDR3 is CASSLAQGPYEQYF. The nucleotide sequence is given as TGCGCCAGCAGCTTGGCTCAGGGTCCCTACGAGCAGTACTTC.